This T cell receptor (beta chain) is from a study of T cell responses to AZD1222 COVID-19 vaccine. About the study: Both about-4-week and about-12-week second-dose recipients were combined.

Produced via immunoSEQ multiplex PCR; TCRdb's table is partial and in-frame only. The sample has around 28,000 clones, just under 80% seen once. Broader study findings: Repertoires were sampled only after the peak T cell response. Clonal diversity was possibly underestimated; the donors were predominantly white British and more often female. The span of vaccine-associated CD4 TCRs extended across spike, with dominance at 160-218 and 743-854.

CDR1 and CDR2 (germline): LGHNA, YNFKEQ. This CDR3 is 15 amino acids long. The V end was cut by 1 base, the J end by 1 base, with 7 bases between. This clone has just one count. Antigen specificity is unknown. The sample consisted of peripheral blood, taken on day 0 of AZD1222 vaccination. V and J are TRBV4-2 and TRBJ2-2; D is unresolved. This receptor was obtained from an adult in good health. CDR3 sequence reads: CASSQGTVNTGELFF. CDR3 coding DNA: TGTGCCAGCAGCCAAGGCACAGTGAACACCGGGGAGCTGTTTTTT.